Listed below are T cell receptor beta chains from one sample, sequenced in a study of a mutant IDH1 vaccine in newly diagnosed glioma. Here immunoSEQ multiplex PCR was the method, and the copy in TCRdb shows in-frame clones only, minus some. The sample contains about 67,000 clones, 65% to 85% of which appear only once. This specimen was peripheral blood mononuclear cells (PBMCs), taken from a glioma patient treated with radiotherapy, temozolomide or both. The receptors were gathered from a woman aged 18-29 years with glioma. Some clones in this sample may be carry-over from other donors' samples. Both conserved end residues are part of each CDR3. The order of the fields is J gene, V gene, clone size, D gene, CDR3 DNA, CDR3 protein. A D gene is named only where the DNA matches it firmly. A row's size may be missing; if present it is once, few, many or a size class.

>TRBJ1-5|TRBV27|.|TRBD1
TGTGCCAGCAGTCCCATGGGACAGGGGATCGGTCAGCCCCAGCATTTT
CASSPMGQGIGQPQHF
>TRBJ1-2|TRBV4-1|once|TRBD1
TGCGCCAGCAGCCATCCCGACAGGGGGCGAAATGGCTACACCTTC
CASSHPDRGRNGYTF
>TRBJ1-1|TRBV7-2|.|TRBD1
TGTGCCAGCAGCGCCAGGGGACAGGTGAACACTGAAGCTTTCTTT
CASSARGQVNTEAFF
>TRBJ1-2|TRBV11-2|.|.
TGTGCCAGCAGCCCGGGGCCGGCAGGGGCTAACTATGGCTACACCTTC
CASSPGPAGANYGYTF
>TRBJ1-1|TRBV7-2|.|.
TGTGCCAGCAGCTTAGAGGGCAACACTGAAGCTTTCTTT
CASSLEGNTEAFF
>TRBJ2-2|TRBV9|.|.
TGTGCCAGCAGCGTAGACCCAGTGGGTGGGGAGCTGTTTTTT
CASSVDPVGGELFF
>TRBJ2-7|TRBV5-1|.|.
TGCGCCAGCAGCACCGTCCGACGCGGGTTGTACGAGCAGTACTTC
CASSTVRRGLYEQYF
>TRBJ2-7|TRBV7-2|.|.
TGTGCCAGCAGCTTAGATGCGAGCTCCTACGAGCAGTACTTC
CASSLDASSYEQYF
>TRBJ2-7|TRBV27|.|.
TGTGCCAGCAGTTCGAGCCCCGGAGCCTCCTACGAGCAGTACTTC
CASSSSPGASYEQYF
>TRBJ2-2|TRBV4-1|.|TRBD2
TGCGCCAGCAGCCAGGCCCTAGCGGGAGGGCCGAAAGGGGAGCTGTTTTTT
CASSQALAGGPKGELFF
>TRBJ1-2|TRBV7-2|.|.
TGTGCCAGCACCCAGGGAACCTTGCGAGGCTACACCTTC
CASTQGTLRGYTF
>TRBJ1-2|TRBV18|.|.
TGTGCCAGCTCACCTCGCGTCAGGGACCGCTATGGCTACACCTTC
CASSPRVRDRYGYTF
>TRBJ1-2|TRBV5-5|.|.
TGTGCCAGCAGCTTGGTGAGGGAAGGCTACACCTTC
CASSLVREGYTF
>TRBJ2-5|TRBV6-1|few|.
TGTGCCAGCAGTGAAGCGAGGGGGAGGACCCAGTACTTC
CASSEARGRTQYF
>TRBJ1-2|TRBV19|.|TRBD1
TGTGCCAGTGGACAGGGAGTATTCTATGGCTACACCTTC
CASGQGVFYGYTF
>TRBJ2-7|TRBV11-3|.|TRBD1
TGTGCCAGCGAGGGACAGGGCTACGAGCAGTACTTC
CASEGQGYEQYF
>TRBJ2-3|TRBV7-9|.|TRBD2
TGTGCCAGCAGTTCTCAGCTGGGACTAGCGGGAGAGGTAGATACGCAGTATTTT
CASSSQLGLAGEVDTQYF
>TRBJ1-1|TRBV2|.|TRBD1
TGTGCCGTCCATACAGGGGGCAGGGGAGCTTTCTTT
CAVHTGGRGAFF
>TRBJ1-1|TRBV10-3|.|.
TGTGCCATTAGCCTGAAGGTAAACACTGAAGCTTTCTTT
CAISLKVNTEAFF
>TRBJ1-1|TRBV7-6|.|.
TGTGCCAGCAGCGAACGAGGGTTTACGAACACTGAAGCTTTCTTT
CASSERGFTNTEAFF
>TRBJ1-2|TRBV13|.|TRBD1
TGTGCCAGCAGCTTAGGGACAGGGGGCTTTGGCTACACCTTC
CASSLGTGGFGYTF
>TRBJ1-6|TRBV5-1|.|.
TGCGCCAGCAGCTTGGCGGGGGAACCCTCACCCCTCCACTTT
CASSLAGEPSPLHF
>TRBJ2-6|TRBV18|.|.
TGTGCCAGCTCACCACTATCCAGGGGCTCTGGGGCCAACGTCCTGACTTTC
CASSPLSRGSGANVLTF
>TRBJ1-1|TRBV7-2|.|TRBD1
TGTGCCAGCAGCTCGACAGGGACCACTGAAGCTTTCTTT
CASSSTGTTEAFF
>TRBJ2-7|TRBV19|few|TRBD1
TGTGCCAGTAGTGCCGGACAGGTTACCTACGAGCAGTACTTC
CASSAGQVTYEQYF
>TRBJ1-1|TRBV4-3|.|.
TGCGCCAGCAGCCAACTGGGGACCGGAGCTTTCTTT
CASSQLGTGAFF
>TRBJ2-5|TRBV20-1|.|.
TGCAGTGGGGGGTGGGCCGGGACCCAGTACTTC
CSGGWAGTQYF
>TRBJ2-6|TRBV5-4|.|TRBD1
TGTGCCAGCAGCTTGGGGGGGACAGGCTCCACTGGGGCCAACGTCCTGACTTTC
CASSLGGTGSTGANVLTF
>TRBJ2-1|TRBV5-8|.|TRBD2
TGTGCCAGCGGTCGACTGGGGACTAGAAGATACAATGAGCAGTTCTTC
CASGRLGTRRYNEQFF
>TRBJ2-2|TRBV5-6|once|.
TGTGCCAGCAGCTTGGTGGACACTTTTAGCGGGGAGCTGTTTTTT
CASSLVDTFSGELFF
>TRBJ2-1|TRBV6-1|.|TRBD1
TGTGCCAGCAGTGAAGACCGGGACAGGGGGACGCAGTTCTTC
CASSEDRDRGTQFF
>TRBJ2-3|TRBV6-5|.|TRBD1
TGTGCCAGCAGTTACTGGGGACAGAGCACAGATACGCAGTATTTT
CASSYWGQSTDTQYF
>TRBJ2-5|TRBV7-2|.|TRBD2
TGTGCCAGCAGCTTGAGAGCGGGGCGGGAGACCCAGTACTTC
CASSLRAGRETQYF
>TRBJ2-1|TRBV4-1|.|.
TGCGCCAGCAGCCAAGTACTGAGCTCCTACAATGAGCAGTTCTTC
CASSQVLSSYNEQFF
>TRBJ2-7|TRBV5-1|.|.
TGCGCCAGCAGGTATGGGGGGTCCGAGCAGTACTTC
CASRYGGSEQYF
>TRBJ2-3|TRBV19|.|.
TGTGCCAGTAGTATTGGGACGAGCACAGATACGCAGTATTTT
CASSIGTSTDTQYF
>TRBJ2-5|TRBV27|.|TRBD2
TGTGCCAGCAGTTTATCTCGGGTAGCGGGAGGCCAAGAGACCCAGTACTTC
CASSLSRVAGGQETQYF
>TRBJ2-7|TRBV9|.|TRBD2
TGTGCCAGCAGCGTAGATGGACTAGCTCTCGACGAGCAGTACTTC
CASSVDGLALDEQYF
>TRBJ2-1|TRBV12-5|.|.
TGTGCTAGTGGCCCCATTGGTCAAAATGAGCAGTTCTTC
CASGPIGQNEQFF
>TRBJ1-6|TRBV5-1|.|.
TGCGCCAGCAGCTTGGCTCCCGGGGAACCCAATTCACCCCTCCACTTT
CASSLAPGEPNSPLHF
>TRBJ1-2|TRBV5-1|.|TRBD1
TGCGCCAGCAGCTCTGGACAGGGCTCTAACTATGGCTACACCTTC
CASSSGQGSNYGYTF
>TRBJ2-2|TRBV9|few|.
TGTGCCAGCAGCGTTATGTCTATCAACACCGGGGAGCTGTTTTTT
CASSVMSINTGELFF
>TRBJ2-2|TRBV2|.|TRBD2
TGTGCCAGCAGTGTAGGGACTAGCGGGGGGAGAACCGGGGAGCTGTTTTTT
CASSVGTSGGRTGELFF
>TRBJ1-2|TRBV6-5|.|.
TGTGCCAGCAGTTACTTCAGCTCAGCTAACTATGGCTACACCTTC
CASSYFSSANYGYTF
>TRBJ1-2|TRBV4-2|.|TRBD1
TGTGCCAGCAGCCCCCGGCAGGGGGTAGGCGGCTACACCTTC
CASSPRQGVGGYTF
>TRBJ2-2|TRBV30|.|.
TGTGCCTGGAGGGAGTCCCTCGGGGAGCTGTTTTTT
CAWRESLGELFF
>TRBJ2-7|TRBV18|.|.
TGTGCCAGCTCACCACCGACGGACCCCTACGAGCAGTACTTC
CASSPPTDPYEQYF
>TRBJ2-5|TRBV13|.|.
TGTGCCAGCAGCTCGGACAGGGAAGTAACTAGCGGCAAAGAGACCCAGTACTTC
CASSSDREVTSGKETQYF
>TRBJ2-1|TRBV7-9|.|.
TGTGCCAGCAGCCAGGTCGTGGAGCATGAGCAGTTCTTC
CASSQVVEHEQFF
>TRBJ2-7|TRBV5-8|.|.
TGTGCCAGCAGTCCAAGGACATTTCCCTACGAGCAGTACTTC
CASSPRTFPYEQYF
>TRBJ2-1|TRBV30|few|TRBD2
TGTGCCTGGAACCCGGGACTAGCGGGAGTCAATGAGCAGTTCTTC
CAWNPGLAGVNEQFF
>TRBJ2-5|TRBV7-3|.|.
TGTGCCAGCAGCGAGGTGGGCCAAGAGACCCAGTACTTC
CASSEVGQETQYF
>TRBJ2-1|TRBV5-6|.|TRBD2
TGTGCCAGCAGCCGTCGCGGGGGTAGCGGGGCAGCTGGAGAGCAGTTCTTC
CASSRRGGSGAAGEQFF
>TRBJ2-2|TRBV7-2|.|TRBD2
TGTGCCAGCAGCTCCCGAGCGGGGGCCACCGGGGAGCTGTTTTTT
CASSSRAGATGELFF
>TRBJ2-5|TRBV21-1|once|.
TGTGCCAGAAATGGTAAGCGCCAAGAGACCCAGTACTTC
CARNGKRQETQYF
>TRBJ2-7|TRBV5-1|.|.
TGCGCCAGCAGCTCCCAACGGGGGCCGAGCTCCTACGAGCAGTACTTC
CASSSQRGPSSYEQYF
>TRBJ1-2|TRBV4-3|.|TRBD1
TGCGCCAGCAGCCAAGATCCGACAGGGGACAACTATGGCTACACCTTC
CASSQDPTGDNYGYTF
>TRBJ2-5|TRBV5-1|.|TRBD1
TGCGCCAGCAGCTTGGCCAAGGGACAGGGGCCAGAGACCCAGTACTTC
CASSLAKGQGPETQYF
>TRBJ2-1|TRBV30|.|TRBD2
TGTGCCTGGAGTGTACCCCTCGCGGGAGAGGGCCCTACCTACAATGAGCAGTTCTTC
CAWSVPLAGEGPTYNEQFF
>TRBJ1-3|TRBV11-2|.|.
TGTGCCAGCAGCTTCGGAGATCTTAACACCATATATTTT
CASSFGDLNTIYF